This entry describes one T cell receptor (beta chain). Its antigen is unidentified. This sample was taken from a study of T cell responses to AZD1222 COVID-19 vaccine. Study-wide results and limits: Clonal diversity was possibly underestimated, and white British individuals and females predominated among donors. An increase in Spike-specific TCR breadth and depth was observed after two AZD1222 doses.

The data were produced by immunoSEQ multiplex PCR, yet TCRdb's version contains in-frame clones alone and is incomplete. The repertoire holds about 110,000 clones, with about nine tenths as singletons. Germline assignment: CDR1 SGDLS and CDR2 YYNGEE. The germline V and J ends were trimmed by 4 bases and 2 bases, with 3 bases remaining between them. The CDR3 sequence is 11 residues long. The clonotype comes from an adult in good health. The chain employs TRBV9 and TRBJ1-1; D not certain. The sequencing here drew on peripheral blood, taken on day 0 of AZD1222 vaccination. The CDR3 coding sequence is TGTGCCAGCAGCCCTAACACTGAAGCTTTCTTT. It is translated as CASSPNTEAFF.